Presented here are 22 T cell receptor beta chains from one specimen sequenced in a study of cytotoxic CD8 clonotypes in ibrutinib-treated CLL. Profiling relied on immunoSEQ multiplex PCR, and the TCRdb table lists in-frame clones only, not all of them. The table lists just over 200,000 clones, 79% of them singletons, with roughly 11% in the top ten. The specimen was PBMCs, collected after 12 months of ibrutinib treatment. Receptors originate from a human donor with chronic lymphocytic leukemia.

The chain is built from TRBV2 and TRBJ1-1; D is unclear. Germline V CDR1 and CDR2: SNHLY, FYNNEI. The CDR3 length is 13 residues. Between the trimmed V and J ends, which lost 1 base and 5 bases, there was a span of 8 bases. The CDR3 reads CASSEEGQTEAFF. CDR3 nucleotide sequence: TGTGCCAGCAGTGAAGAGGGCCAAACTGAAGCTTTCTTT.

The CDR3 bases are TGTGCCAGCAGTGAATCGGGGTCAGCCAAAAACATTCAGTACTTC. Its protein product is CASSESGSAKNIQYF. V usage is TRBV25-1 and J usage is TRBJ2-4; maybe TRBD2 (5 bases). This CDR3 has 15 amino acids. CDR1 is MGHDK and CDR2 is SYGVNS in the germline V gene. V shed 1 base and J shed 0 bases, with 7 bases lying between them.

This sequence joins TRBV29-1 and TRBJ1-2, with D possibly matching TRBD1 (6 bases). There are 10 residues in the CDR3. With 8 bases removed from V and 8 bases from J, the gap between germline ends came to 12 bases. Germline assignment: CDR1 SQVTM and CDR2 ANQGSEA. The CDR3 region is CSSSGDGYTF. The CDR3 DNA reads TGCAGCTCGTCAGGGGACGGCTACACCTTC.

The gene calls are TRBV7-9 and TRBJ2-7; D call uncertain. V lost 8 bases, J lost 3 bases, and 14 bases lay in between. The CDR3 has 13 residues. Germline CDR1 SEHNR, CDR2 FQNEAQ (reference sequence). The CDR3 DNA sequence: TGTGCCAGCCAGCTAGGGCTGAACTACGAGCAGTACTTC. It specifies CASQLGLNYEQYF.

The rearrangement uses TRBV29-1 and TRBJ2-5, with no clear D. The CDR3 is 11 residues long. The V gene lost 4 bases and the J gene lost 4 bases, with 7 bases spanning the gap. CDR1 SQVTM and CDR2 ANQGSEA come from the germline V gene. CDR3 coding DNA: TGCAGCGTTGGACGGGTAGAGACCCAGTACTTC. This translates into CSVGRVETQYF.

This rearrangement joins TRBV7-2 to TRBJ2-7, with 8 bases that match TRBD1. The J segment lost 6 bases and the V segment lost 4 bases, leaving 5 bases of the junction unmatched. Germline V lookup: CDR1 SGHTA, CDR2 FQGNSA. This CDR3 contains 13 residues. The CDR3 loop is CASSWTGMGEQYF. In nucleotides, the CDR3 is TGTGCCAGCAGCTGGACAGGGATGGGCGAGCAGTACTTC.

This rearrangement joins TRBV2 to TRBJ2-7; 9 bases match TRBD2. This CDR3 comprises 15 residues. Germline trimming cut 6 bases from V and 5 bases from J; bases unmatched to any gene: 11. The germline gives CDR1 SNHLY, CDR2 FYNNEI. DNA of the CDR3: TGTGCCAGCAGACGGTTAGCGGGAGATAGCCACGAGCAGTACTTC. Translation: CASRRLAGDSHEQYF.

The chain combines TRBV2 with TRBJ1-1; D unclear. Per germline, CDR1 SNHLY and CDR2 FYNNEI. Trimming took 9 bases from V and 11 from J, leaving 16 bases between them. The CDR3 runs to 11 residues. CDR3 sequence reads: CASQEGATAFF. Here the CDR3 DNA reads TGTGCCAGTCAGGAGGGTGCAACGGCTTTCTTT.

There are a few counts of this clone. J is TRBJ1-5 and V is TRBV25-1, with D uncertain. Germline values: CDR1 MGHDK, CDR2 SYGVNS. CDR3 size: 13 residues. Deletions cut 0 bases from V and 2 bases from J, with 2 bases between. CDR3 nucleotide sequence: TGTGCCAGCAGTGAATATGGCAATCAGCCCCAGCATTTT. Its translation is CASSEYGNQPQHF.

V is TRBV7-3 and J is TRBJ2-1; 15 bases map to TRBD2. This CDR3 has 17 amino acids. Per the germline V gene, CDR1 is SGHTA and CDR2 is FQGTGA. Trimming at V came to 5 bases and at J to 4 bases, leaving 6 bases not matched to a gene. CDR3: CASSPGLAGGGYNEQFF. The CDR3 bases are TGTGCCAGCAGCCCGGGACTAGCGGGGGGAGGATACAATGAGCAGTTCTTC.

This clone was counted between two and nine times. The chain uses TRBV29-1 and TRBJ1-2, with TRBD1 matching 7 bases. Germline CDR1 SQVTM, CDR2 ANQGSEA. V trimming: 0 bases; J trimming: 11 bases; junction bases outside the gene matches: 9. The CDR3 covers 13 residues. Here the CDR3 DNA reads TGCAGCGTTGAAGATAGAGGGGGCTGGCTGTACACCTTC. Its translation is CSVEDRGGWLYTF. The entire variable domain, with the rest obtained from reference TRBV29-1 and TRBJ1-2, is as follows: SAVISQKPSRDICQRGTSLTIQCQVDSQVTMMFWYRQQPGQSLTLIATANQGSEATYESGFVIDKFPISRPNLTFSTLTVSNMSPEDSSIYLCSVEDRGGWLYTFGSGTRLTVV.

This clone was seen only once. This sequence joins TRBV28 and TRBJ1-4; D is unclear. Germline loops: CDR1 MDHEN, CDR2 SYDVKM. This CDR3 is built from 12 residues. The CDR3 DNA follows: TGTGCGAGTCGGCAGGTCAATGAAAAACTGTTTTTT. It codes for CASRQVNEKLFF.

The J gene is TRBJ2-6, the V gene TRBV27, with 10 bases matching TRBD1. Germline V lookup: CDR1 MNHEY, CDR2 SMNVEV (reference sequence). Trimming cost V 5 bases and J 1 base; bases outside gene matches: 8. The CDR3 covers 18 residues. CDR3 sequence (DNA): TGTGCCAGCAGTCCCACCGACAGGGGGCTGTCTGGGGCCAACGTCCTGACTTTC. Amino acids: CASSPTDRGLSGANVLTF. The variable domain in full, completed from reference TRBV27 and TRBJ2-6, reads EAQVTQNPRYLITVTGKKLTVTCSQNMNHEYMSWYRQDPGLGLRQIYYSMNVEVTDKGDVPEGYKVSRKEKRNFPLILESPSPNQTSLYFCASSPTDRGLSGANVLTFGAGSRLTVL.

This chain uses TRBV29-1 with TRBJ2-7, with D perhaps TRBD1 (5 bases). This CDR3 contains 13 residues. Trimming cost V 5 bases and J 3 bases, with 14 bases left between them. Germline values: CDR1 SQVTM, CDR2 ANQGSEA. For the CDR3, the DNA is TGCAGCGTTATCCCCGACAGCATCTACGAGCAGTACTTC. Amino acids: CSVIPDSIYEQYF.

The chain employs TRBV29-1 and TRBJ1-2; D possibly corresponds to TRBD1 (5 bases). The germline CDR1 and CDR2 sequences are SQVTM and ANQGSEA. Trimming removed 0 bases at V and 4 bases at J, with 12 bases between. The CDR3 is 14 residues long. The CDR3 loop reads CSVEDQDGGYGYTF. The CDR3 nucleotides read TGCAGCGTTGAAGATCAGGACGGGGGCTATGGCTACACCTTC.

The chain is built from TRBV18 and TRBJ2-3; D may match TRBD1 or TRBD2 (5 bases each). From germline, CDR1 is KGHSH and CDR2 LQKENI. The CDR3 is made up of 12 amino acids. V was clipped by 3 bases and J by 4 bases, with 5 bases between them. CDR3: CASSPGPDTQYF. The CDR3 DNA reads TGTGCCAGCTCACCGGGACCAGATACGCAGTATTTT. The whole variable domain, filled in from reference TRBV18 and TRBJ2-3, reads NAGVMQNPRHLVRRRGQEARLRCSPMKGHSHVYWYRQLPEEGLKFMVYLQKENIIDESGMPKERFSAEFPKEGPSILRIQQVVRGDSAAYFCASSPGPDTQYFGPGTRLTVL.

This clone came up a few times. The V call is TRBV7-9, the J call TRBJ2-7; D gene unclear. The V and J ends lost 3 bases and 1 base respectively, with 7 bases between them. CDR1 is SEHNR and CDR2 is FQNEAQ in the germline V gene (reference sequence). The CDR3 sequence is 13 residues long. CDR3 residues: CASSLPRSYEQYF. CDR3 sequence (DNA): TGTGCCAGCAGCTTGCCCAGGTCCTACGAGCAGTACTTC.

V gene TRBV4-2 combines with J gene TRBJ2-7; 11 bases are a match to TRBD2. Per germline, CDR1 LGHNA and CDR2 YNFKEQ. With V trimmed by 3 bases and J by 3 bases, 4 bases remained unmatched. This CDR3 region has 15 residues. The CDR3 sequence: CASSQLLAGVYEQYF. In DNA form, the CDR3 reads TGTGCCAGCAGCCAGTTACTAGCGGGGGTCTACGAGCAGTACTTC.

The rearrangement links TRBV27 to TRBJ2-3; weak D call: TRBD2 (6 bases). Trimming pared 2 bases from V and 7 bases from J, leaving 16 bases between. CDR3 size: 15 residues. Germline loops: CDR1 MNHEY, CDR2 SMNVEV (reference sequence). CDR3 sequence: CASSLPGDLGNTQYF. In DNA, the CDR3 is TGTGCCAGCAGTTTACCGGGGGACTTAGGGAATACGCAGTATTTT.

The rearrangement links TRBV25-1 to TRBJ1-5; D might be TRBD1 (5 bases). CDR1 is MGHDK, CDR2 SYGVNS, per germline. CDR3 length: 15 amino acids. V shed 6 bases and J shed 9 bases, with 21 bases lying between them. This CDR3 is CASSRDGFDGGPQHF. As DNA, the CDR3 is TGTGCCAGCAGCAGGGACGGGTTCGACGGAGGGCCCCAGCATTTT.

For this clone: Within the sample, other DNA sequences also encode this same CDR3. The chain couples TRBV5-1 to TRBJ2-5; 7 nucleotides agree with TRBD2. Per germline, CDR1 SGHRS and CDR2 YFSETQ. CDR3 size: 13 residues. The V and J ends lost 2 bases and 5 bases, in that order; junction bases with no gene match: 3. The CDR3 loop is CASSFGGGETQYF. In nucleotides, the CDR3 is TGCGCCAGCAGCTTCGGGGGAGGGGAGACCCAGTACTTC. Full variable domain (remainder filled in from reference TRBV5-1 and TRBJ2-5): KAGVTQTPRYLIKTRGQQVTLSCSPISGHRSVSWYQQTPGQGLQFLFEYFSETQRNKGNFPGRFSGRQFSNSRSEMNVSTLELGDSALYLCASSFGGGETQYFGPGTRLLVL.

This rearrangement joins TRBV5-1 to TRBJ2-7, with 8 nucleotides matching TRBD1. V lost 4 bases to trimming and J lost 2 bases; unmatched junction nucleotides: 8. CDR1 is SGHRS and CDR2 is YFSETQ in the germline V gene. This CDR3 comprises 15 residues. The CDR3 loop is CASSAGQGGTYEQYF. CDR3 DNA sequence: TGCGCCAGCAGCGCCGGACAGGGAGGAACCTACGAGCAGTACTTC.